This T cell receptor (beta chain) originates from a study of Ad26.COV2.S vaccination and SARS-CoV-2 variants (dated by TCRdb to about 2021). Describing the broader study: Donors in the vaccine arm were drawn from COV1001, a multicentre, randomized, double-blind, placebo-controlled phase I-IIa trial testing Ad26.COV2.S in healthy adults. Ad26.COV2.S was given intramuscularly at 5x10^10 or 1x10^11 viral particles, as a single shot or as two shots 56 days apart. Sequencing of the TCRbeta repertoire served to evaluate the specificity and breadth of SARS-CoV-2-reactive T cell receptors following Ad26.COV2.S vaccination. A total of some 30 samples were included in the TCR-sequenced set, comprising roughly 19 Ad26.COV2.S vaccine recipients, 5 placebo recipients and 8 SARS-CoV-2 convalescent individuals. Trial participants were randomized into five groups of five, in which low-dose or high-dose Ad26.COV2.S was given once or twice, or placebo was given on both occasions. Investigators remained blinded to trial group allocation during experiments and outcome assessment. Here is what the overall study found, with its caveats: Spike-specific TCR breadth was higher in Ad26.COV2.S recipients than in placebo recipients (P = 0.0014). After vaccination, spike-specific CD8+ and CD4+ T cell responses were reported to show substantial breadth. Vaccine and placebo recipients had comparable non-spike TCR breadth, which fits with the vaccine containing only spike. The study lacked the statistical power to compare responses across vaccine doses or regimens. According to the authors, total T cell responses may have been underestimated by the TCR breadth and depth analyses.

CDR1 and CDR2, looked up from the germline V gene (reference sequence), are GTSNPN and SVGIG. Inclusive of the bounding cysteine and phenylalanine, the CDR3 is 11 residues long. Of the read, only the CDR3 DNA is kept; its 33 bases are in frame from base 1. This clone was observed once. Its binding antigen is unknown. The record has no base qualities; no much larger clone is one base away. The immunoSEQ Assay was the method used to sequence TCRbeta CDR3 regions. After extraction, genomic DNA underwent amplification by bias-controlled multiplex PCR, followed by high-throughput sequencing. Under the source paper's analysis protocol: Collapsing and filtering of sequences were performed to quantify the absolute abundance of each unique TCRbeta CDR3 region. Usable DNA was measured by amplifying reference genes present in all nucleated cells, and TCRbeta template counts were normalized to that usable DNA to estimate T cell fraction. Repertoire TCRs were annotated as SARS-CoV-2-specific by exact matching of V gene, CDR3 amino acid sequence and J gene to a known reactive TCR set. The reference SARS-CoV-2 TCR set was obtained from MIRA and was filtered for enrichment in COVID-19-positive ImmuneCODE repertoires, whereby public or cross-reactive TCRs were removed. Using the MIRA antigens, annotated TCRs were further analysed by specific ORF or by position within an ORF. Depth was the summed frequency of annotated unique rearrangements, while breadth was defined as annotated unique rearrangements over total unique productive rearrangements. TCR breadth was compared between groups using two-sided Wilcoxon rank-sum tests. TCRdb limited this immuneACCESS table to in-frame rearrangements with V and J called. A share of clones is missing; checked studies link under half to unresolved V genes, and the rest is unexplained. V and J calls plus clone size are reproduced from that table; the DNA served to infer D and trimming. In all, the sample holds 300,000 to 400,000 clones, and 85% of those were seen once. Of the sample, under 2.5% falls within the top ten clones.

The sample's treatment or condition, from its label and the paper: around 19 received Ad26.COV2.S at low or high dose, single or two shots; roughly five received placebo; per-sample allocation not given. Repertoires of vaccine and placebo recipients were sequenced from samples collected on day 63 after the first injection. Between 29 July and 7 August 2020, Cohort 1b enrolled about 27 adults aged 18-55 years at one site in Boston, USA. Ad26.COV2.S consisted of a replication-incompetent adenovirus type 26 vector by which a prefusion-stabilized SARS-CoV-2 spike protein from the original Wuhan strain was expressed.

The sequence was obtained from a person aged 18-60 years who received the Ad26.COV2.S COVID-19 vaccine or a placebo. Sequencing used peripheral blood, obtained in a trial of Ad26.COV2.S vaccine versus placebo. The sequence joins TRBV30 to TRBJ2-7; TRBD2 is perhaps the D gene, given 5 matching bases. The nucleotide sequence reads as follows: TGTGCTCAAGCGGCAAACAGAGAGCAGTACTTC. It translates to CAQAANREQYF.